A single sample is the source of the 30 T cell receptor beta chains below, sequenced in a study of identical twins. TCRdb re-called the 5' RACE reads with MiXCR, one entry per CDR3 protein. The data contain around 1.7 million distinct CDR3 sequences, under 35% of them singletons. The sequencing input was cord blood. These receptors came from a newborn girl in good health.

This chain uses TRBV20-1 with TRBJ2-1; TRBD2 agrees at 7 bases. The CDR3 is 14 amino acids. Trimming removed 6 bases from V and 4 bases from J; junction bases left unmatched: 9. The germline V gene has CDR1 DFQATT and CDR2 SNEGSKA (reference sequence). In DNA form, the CDR3 reads TGCAGTGCCTCGACTAGCCGAAGTTACAATGAGCAGTTCTTC. Residues: CSASTSRSYNEQFF.

The chain couples TRBV20-1 to TRBJ1-2; D gene uncertain. The CDR3 consists of 15 residues. Germline loops: CDR1 DFQATT, CDR2 SNEGSKA (reference sequence). Trimming removed 3 bases from V and 5 bases from J, with 19 bases in between. CDR3 nucleotide sequence: TGCAGTGCTAGGGCACAGAGCCCCATCGGGTATGGCTACACCTTC. It codes for CSARAQSPIGYGYTF.

About this clonotype: The junction departs from the called germline gene at one end, perhaps through a read error. J is TRBJ2-1 and V is TRBV2; maybe TRBD1 (6 bases). The CDR3 runs 15 residues. Germline V lookup: CDR1 SNHLY, CDR2 FYNNEI. In nucleotides, the CDR3 is TGTGCCGGCAGTGAGCCGGCGAGGGGACAAAATGAGCAGTTCTTC. Translated, it gives CAGSEPARGQNEQFF.

The chain has TRBV2 and TRBJ2-7, with D possibly TRBD1 on 5 matching bases. The CDR3 runs 14 residues. V was pared by 6 bases and J by 4 bases, with 16 bases between. Germline V gene lookup returns CDR1 SNHLY and CDR2 FYNNEI. The CDR3 coding sequence is TGTGCCAGCAGGATACTGACAGAAAAGTACGAGCAGTACTTC. The encoded protein is CASRILTEKYEQYF. Full variable domain (outside the CDR3, taken from reference TRBV2 and TRBJ2-7): EPEVTQTPSHQVTQMGQEVILRCVPISNHLYFYWYRQILGQKVEFLVSFYNNEISEKSEIFDDQFSVERPDGSNFTLKIRSTKLEDSAMYFCASRILTEKYEQYFGPGTRLTVT.

The chain links TRBV20-1 to TRBJ2-7, with TRBD1 as a possible D gene (7 bases). The CDR3 length is 11 residues. Germline CDR1 is DFQATT and CDR2 is SNEGSKA (reference sequence). V lost 5 bases and J 12 bases, leaving 17 bases between the germline ends. The DNA of the CDR3 is TGCAGTGCTGGGGGGCGGGACAGACTGTACTTC. Its translation: CSAGGRDRLYF.

The J gene is TRBJ2-1, the V gene TRBV10-3; the D call may be TRBD1 or TRBD2 (5 bases each). Trimming cost V 6 bases and J 7 bases, with 13 bases left between them. Per germline, CDR1 ENHRY and CDR2 SYGVKD. The CDR3 consists of 13 residues. The CDR3 sequence is CAISQGEGNEQFF. In DNA form, the CDR3 reads TGTGCCATCAGCCAGGGAGAGGGGAATGAGCAGTTCTTC.

This clonotype was observed a few times. The V and J genes are TRBV7-9 and TRBJ1-1, with D possibly being TRBD1 (6 bases). The V end was cut by 5 bases, the J end by 1 base, with 11 bases between. This CDR3 has 14 amino acids. The germline V gene encodes CDR1 SEHNR and CDR2 FQNEAQ (reference sequence). CDR3 coding DNA: TGTGCCAGCAGCATACAGGGTAGGAACACTGAAGCTTTCTTT. It is translated as CASSIQGRNTEAFF.

V gene TRBV19 combines with J gene TRBJ1-2, with 7 bases matching TRBD1. The V gene's germline CDR1 is LNHDA and CDR2 SQIVND (reference sequence). There are 14 residues in the CDR3. Losses at the gene ends were 3 bases for V and 5 bases for J; bases not matched to a gene: 6. CDR3 coding DNA: TGTGCCAGTAGTATCCTTTCGACAGGGTATGGCTACACCTTC. It specifies CASSILSTGYGYTF.

This sequence joins TRBV4-1 and TRBJ2-4, with D perhaps being TRBD1 or TRBD2 (5 bases each). This CDR3 is 16 amino acids long. CDR1 MGHRA and CDR2 YSYEKL come from the germline V gene. Between the trimmed V and J ends, which lost 2 bases and 1 base, there was a span of 12 bases. The CDR3 DNA sequence: TGCGCCAGCAGCCAACCCGGGAAGGGGGCCAAAAACATTCAGTACTTC. Translated: CASSQPGKGAKNIQYF.

The CDR3 sequence: CSDSGPDRRYYGYTF. Here the CDR3 DNA reads TGCAGTGATTCCGGGCCAGACCGGAGGTACTATGGCTACACCTTC. The chain recombines TRBV20-1 with TRBJ1-2, with unresolved D. With 7 bases removed from V and 3 bases from J, the gap between germline ends came to 21 bases. CDR1 is DFQATT and CDR2 is SNEGSKA in the germline V gene (reference sequence). CDR3 length equals 15 residues.

This chain links TRBV6-2 or TRBV6-3 with TRBJ1-5; 7 bases fit TRBD1. The CDR3 spans 16 residues. V trimming: 5 bases; J trimming: 1 base; junction bases outside the gene matches: 8. The germline V gene encodes CDR1 MNHEY and CDR2 SVGEGT. As DNA, the CDR3 is TGTGCCAGCAGTCCAACAGGGGAGGGGAGCAATCAGCCCCAGCATTTT. It specifies CASSPTGEGSNQPQHF.

There are a few counts of this clonotype. This sequence joins TRBV5-4 and TRBJ2-5, with a possible D match to TRBD1 (5 bases). V was shortened by 10 bases and J by 3 bases, with 13 bases between the two germline ends. Germline CDR1 and CDR2: SGHNT and YYREEE (reference sequence). This CDR3 region has 12 residues. The CDR3 DNA follows: TGTGCCCAAGCTGGGGCCAAAGAGACCCAGTACTTC. This sequence encodes CAQAGAKETQYF.

This clonotype was found a few times. The chain joins TRBV20-1 to TRBJ1-5; tentative D call: TRBD1 (6 bases). Germline V lookup: CDR1 DFQATT, CDR2 SNEGSKA (reference sequence). Trimming stripped 1 base from V and 2 bases from J, with 9 bases between. The CDR3 is 14 amino acids. The CDR3 reads CSARARGGNQPQHF. The CDR3 nucleotides are TGCAGTGCTAGAGCCAGGGGAGGCAATCAGCCCCAGCATTTT.

The chain is built from TRBV28 and TRBJ1-1, with 7 bases that match TRBD1. Per germline, CDR1 MDHEN and CDR2 SYDVKM. V shed 5 bases and J 4 bases; nucleotides not matched to a gene: 16. CDR3 length equals 17 residues. CDR3 bases: TGTGCCAGCAGTCAGACAGGGAGCGGGGGATATAGCACTGAAGCTTTCTTT. Translating it yields CASSQTGSGGYSTEAFF.

This clonotype was seen more than once but under ten times. The chain is built from TRBV21-1 and TRBJ2-7; the table calls TRBD1, which could not be checked here. TRBV21-1 is recorded as a pseudogene. The CDR3 spans 18 residues. CDR3 DNA: TGTGCCAGCAGCAAATCCGCCCAATATACAGGGGGCCGTCACGAGCAGTACTTC. It codes for CASSKSAQYTGGRHEQYF.

With respect to this clonotype: Relative to the germline gene, one junction end is altered; a read error may explain this. This sequence joins TRBV15 and TRBJ1-5, with D perhaps matching TRBD1 (5 bases). Germline V lookup: CDR1 LNHNV, CDR2 YYDKDF (reference sequence). This CDR3 has 18 residues. Here the CDR3 reads CATSRGRWWGVSTQPQHF. CDR3 in DNA: TGTGCCACCAGCCGGGGGAGATGGTGGGGAGTTAGCACTCAGCCCCAGCATTTT. Filled out from reference TRBV15 and TRBJ1-5, the complete variable domain reads DAMVIQNPRYQVTQFGKPVTLSCSQTLNHNVMYWYQQKSSQAPKLLFHYYDKDFNNEADTPDNFQSRRPNTSFCFLDIRSPGLGDTAMYLCATSRGRWWGVSTQPQHFGDGTRLSIL.

This clonotype was seen many times. The chain employs TRBV20-1 and TRBJ2-3; TRBD1 is a possible D gene (6 bases). Between the trimmed V and J ends, which lost 3 bases and 0 bases, there was a span of 10 bases. Per the germline V gene, CDR1 is DFQATT and CDR2 is SNEGSKA (reference sequence). The CDR3 is 14 amino acids. CDR3 residues: CSARSTGSTDTQYF. The CDR3 nucleotides read TGCAGTGCTAGGTCGACAGGTAGCACAGATACGCAGTATTTT.

About this clonotype itself: Sequence at one end of the junction differs from germline and may be a read error. The chain recombines TRBV12-3 or TRBV12-4 with TRBJ2-3; D unclear. This CDR3 is 12 amino acids long. The CDR3 here is CASSSRADAQYF. DNA of the CDR3: TGTGCCAGCAGTTCGAGAGCAGATGCGCAGTATTTT.

This clonotype was seen more than once but under ten times. V usage is TRBV5-1 and J usage is TRBJ2-3; 9 bases map to TRBD2. V lost 0 bases, J lost 2 bases, and 7 bases stayed unmatched. The CDR3 spans 17 residues. The germline gives CDR1 SGHRS, CDR2 YFSETQ. The CDR3 is CASSLGLAVTYTDTQYF. The CDR3 DNA is TGCGCCAGCAGCTTGGGACTAGCGGTGACCTACACAGATACGCAGTATTTT.

This clonotype was counted between two and nine times. A junction boundary mismatches the germline segment, possibly from a read error. V is TRBV28 and J is TRBJ1-4; 7 bases line up with TRBD1. Germline CDR1 and CDR2: MDHEN and SYDVKM. This CDR3 is built from 13 residues. CDR3 in DNA: TGCGCCAGCAGCTTGCCAGGGGGTGAAAAACTGTTTTTT. It translates to CASSLPGGEKLFF.

V usage is TRBV12-3 or TRBV12-4 and J usage is TRBJ2-3, with 8 bases fitting TRBD2. The ends lost 3 bases at V and 4 bases at J; junction bases unmatched: 6. The CDR3 runs 15 residues. The CDR3 region is CASSFGGGLADTQYF. The DNA of the CDR3 is TGTGCCAGCAGTTTTGGCGGGGGGCTGGCAGATACGCAGTATTTT.

A few counts support this clonotype. The chain carries TRBV5-1 and TRBJ1-1; TRBD1 is a possible D gene (5 bases). The V gene lost 4 bases and the J gene lost 1 base, with 14 bases spanning the gap. The CDR3 loop spans 15 amino acids. Per germline, CDR1 SGHRS and CDR2 YFSETQ. The CDR3: CASSLVGASNTEAFF. The DNA for the CDR3 is TGCGCCAGCAGCCTGGTAGGGGCGTCGAACACTGAAGCTTTCTTT.

This chain uses TRBV14 with TRBJ2-7; perhaps TRBD2 as D (5 bases). CDR3 length equals 14 residues. CDR1 is SGHDN, CDR2 FVKESK, per germline. With 3 bases removed from V and 0 bases from J, the gap between germline ends came to 9 bases. CDR3 sequence: CASSQGSPSYEQYF. CDR3 sequence (DNA): TGTGCCAGCAGCCAGGGGAGTCCCTCCTACGAGCAGTACTTC. Complete variable domain (other parts from reference TRBV14 and TRBJ2-7): EAGVTQFPSHSVIEKGQTVTLRCDPISGHDNLYWYRRVMGKEIKFLLHFVKESKQDESGMPNNRFLAERTGGTYSTLKVQPAELEDSGVYFCASSQGSPSYEQYFGPGTRLTVT.

The gene calls are TRBV20-1 and TRBJ2-3; the match to TRBD2 covers 15 bases. Germline CDR1 DFQATT, CDR2 SNEGSKA (reference sequence). This CDR3 spans 16 amino acids. The J segment lost 3 bases and the V segment lost 6 bases, leaving 7 bases of the junction unmatched. The CDR3: CSAPGTSGGQTDTQYF. CDR3 DNA: TGCAGTGCCCCCGGGACTAGCGGGGGGCAGACAGATACGCAGTATTTT.

This clonotype has just a few counts. The chain is built from TRBV10-3 and TRBJ1-6; the match to TRBD1 covers 7 bases. The germline gives CDR1 ENHRY, CDR2 SYGVKD. The V segment lost 9 bases and the J segment 5 bases; nucleotides outside the gene matches: 10. This CDR3 is 15 amino acids long. CDR3 residues: CAIRTGTADNSPLHF. As DNA, the CDR3 is TGTGCCATTCGGACCGGGACAGCTGATAATTCACCCCTCCACTTT.

This clonotype was picked up a small number of times. The gene calls are TRBV6-2 or TRBV6-3 and TRBJ2-7; TRBD2 matches 9 bases. The CDR3 has 15 residues. V lost 3 bases to trimming and J lost 3 bases; unmatched junction nucleotides: 6. The germline gives CDR1 MNHEY, CDR2 SVGEGT. CDR3 DNA: TGTGCCAGCAGTTATCGGGCGGGAGGGATCTACGAGCAGTACTTC. Translated, it gives CASSYRAGGIYEQYF.

V gene TRBV12-3 or TRBV12-4 combines with J gene TRBJ1-1, with 9 bases lining up with TRBD1. This CDR3 contains 14 residues. V was clipped by 3 bases and J by 10 bases; unmatched bases: 9. The CDR3 bases are TGTGCCAGCAGTTTCCCTAACAGGGGGCGGGGAGCTTTCTTT. It translates to CASSFPNRGRGAFF.

This clonotype was seen at least ten times. The V call is TRBV5-1, the J call TRBJ2-1, with TRBD1 matching 8 bases. The germline CDR1 and CDR2 sequences are SGHRS and YFSETQ. This CDR3 spans 16 amino acids. The junction had 7 bases not matched to a gene; V was cut back by 4 bases and J by 1 base. The CDR3: CASSGGQEISYNEQFF. CDR3 in DNA: TGCGCCAGCAGCGGGGGACAGGAGATATCCTACAATGAGCAGTTCTTC.

The chain couples TRBV7-8 to TRBJ2-2; 12 bases match TRBD2. Trimming removed 1 base from V and 3 bases from J; junction bases left unmatched: 9. This CDR3 region has 19 residues. The germline gives CDR1 SGHVS, CDR2 FQNEAQ. The CDR3 here is CASSLGVLLAGGYTGELFF. CDR3 in DNA: TGTGCCAGCAGCTTAGGGGTCCTACTAGCGGGGGGCTACACCGGGGAGCTGTTTTTT.

The chain employs TRBV20-1 and TRBJ2-5, with D maybe TRBD1 (5 bases). Trimming removed 3 bases from V and 5 bases from J, with 19 bases in between. The CDR3 runs 15 residues. CDR1 and CDR2 (germline): DFQATT, SNEGSKA (reference sequence). This chain's CDR3 is CSASATAALPETQYF. The CDR3, as DNA: TGCAGTGCTAGCGCGACAGCCGCGCTCCCGGAGACCCAGTACTTC.